This TCR beta chain was retrieved from a study of shared clonotypes between healthy human individuals. Whole-study context: The plates for each donor numbered three CD4 naive, three CD4 memory, two CD8 naive and one CD8 memory. Points from the study as a whole: Among several donors, approximately 5.4% of naive CD4 clonotypes were found in common. Represented diversity (both genetic and exposure-history) was limited by the small number of donors.

Turning to this clone: Antigen unknown.

Germline V gives CDR1 SGDLS, CDR2 YYNGEE. The CDR3 is 18 residues long. The V end lost 0 bases, the J end lost 0 bases, and 17 bases lay between the germline ends. Produced via immunoSEQ multiplex PCR; TCRdb's table is partial and in-frame only. This sample has some 2,500,000 clones; 92% occur once, and the top ten carry approximately 0.41%. The chain employs TRBV9 and TRBJ2-3, with unresolved D. The TCR comes from a man aged 18 to 30 in good health. Some clones in this sample may be carry-over from other donors' samples. Input material: naive CD4+ T cells from PBMCs. Subset described: CD45RA+ positively selected. The CDR3 DNA sequence: TGTGCCAGCAGCGTAGACGGCGGCCCCCTCGTTAGCACAGATACGCAGTATTTT. Encoded protein: CASSVDGGPLVSTDTQYF.